A selection of T cell receptor beta chains follows, all from one sample in a study of cytotoxic CD8 clonotypes in ibrutinib-treated CLL. Clones were sequenced by immunoSEQ multiplex PCR, and TCRdb holds only the in-frame ones, with some missing. The profile shows 150,000 or so clones, 80% to 90% of them singletons. The sequencing used PBMCs, collected after 24 months of ibrutinib treatment. The receptors here all came from a human donor with chronic lymphocytic leukemia. Both conserved end residues are part of each CDR3. Each record gives: V gene, D gene, J gene, clone size, CDR3 protein, CDR3 DNA. D genes are given only for firm matches. Expanded clones are given a class, and other clones once, few, many or no size at all.

>TRBV10-3|-|TRBJ2-1|-
CAISGVGGFYNEQFF
TGTGCCATCAGTGGAGTTGGCGGCTTTTACAATGAGCAGTTCTTC
>TRBV19|TRBD2|TRBJ2-3|-
CASRKRGGEDTQYF
TGTGCCAGTAGGAAGCGCGGGGGGGAGGATACGCAGTATTTT
>TRBV2|TRBD2|TRBJ2-7|-
CASSESTGTSYEQYF
TGTGCCAGCAGTGAATCCACCGGGACTAGCTACGAGCAGTACTTC
>TRBV7-2|TRBD2|TRBJ2-1|-
CASSVWTSGNNEQFF
TGTGCCAGCAGCGTATGGACTAGCGGAAACAATGAGCAGTTCTTC
>TRBV7-9|-|TRBJ1-3|-
CASSRASGNTIYF
TGTGCCAGCAGCCGCGCGTCTGGAAACACCATATATTTT
>TRBV7-9|-|TRBJ1-2|-
CASSFGGAPNYGYTF
TGTGCCAGCAGCTTTGGTGGGGCCCCTAACTATGGCTACACCTTC
>TRBV15|-|TRBJ2-7|-
CATSRDLWQFYEQYF
TGTGCCACCAGCAGAGATCTCTGGCAGTTCTACGAGCAGTACTTC
>TRBV10-3|TRBD1|TRBJ2-2|-
CAVSETGGASGELFF
TGTGCCGTCAGCGAGACAGGGGGCGCGTCCGGGGAGCTGTTTTTT
>TRBV7-9|-|TRBJ1-2|few
CASAGGAYGYTF
TGTGCCAGCGCCGGGGGCGCCTATGGCTACACCTTC
>TRBV18|-|TRBJ2-1|once
CASSTMGGGYNEQFF
TGTGCCAGCTCAACCATGGGGGGAGGCTACAATGAGCAGTTCTTC
>TRBV27|TRBD2|TRBJ2-2|-
CASRPDRGLAGDPPGELFF
TGTGCCAGCAGACCTGACAGGGGACTAGCGGGAGATCCCCCCGGGGAGCTGTTTTTT
>TRBV5-1|-|TRBJ2-7|-
CASSLTLRDEQYF
TGCGCCAGCAGCTTGACCCTTAGAGACGAGCAGTACTTC
>TRBV29-1|TRBD2|TRBJ2-7|few
CSVEGSGNGQYF
TGCAGCGTTGAAGGTAGCGGGAACGGGCAGTACTTC
>TRBV7-9|-|TRBJ1-3|-
CASSLEANTIYF
TGTGCCAGCAGCTTAGAGGCGAACACCATATATTTT
>TRBV25-1|-|TRBJ1-1|-
CASSETNTEAFF
TGTGCCAGCAGTGAGACGAACACTGAAGCTTTCTTT
>TRBV7-3|-|TRBJ1-1|once
CASSSTGLNTEAFF
TGTGCCAGCAGCTCGACAGGCCTCAACACTGAAGCTTTCTTT
>TRBV5-1|TRBD2|TRBJ2-5|-
CASSLYPSGGQETQYF
TGCGCCAGCAGCTTATATCCTAGCGGGGGCCAAGAGACCCAGTACTTC
>TRBV7-9|-|TRBJ1-1|once
CASSPTRPTEANTEAFF
TGTGCCAGCAGCCCGACACGTCCGACAGAAGCTAACACTGAAGCTTTCTTT
>TRBV21-1|-|TRBJ1-3|once
CASSKVPQAGNTIYF
TGTGCCAGCAGCAAAGTTCCCCAGGCTGGAAACACCATATATTTT
>TRBV28|-|TRBJ2-4|-
CASSARGSNIQYF
TGTGCCAGCAGTGCCAGGGGATCGAACATTCAGTACTTC
>TRBV19|-|TRBJ2-2|-
CASNYRENTGELFF
TGTGCCAGTAATTACAGGGAAAACACCGGGGAGCTGTTTTTT
>TRBV27|-|TRBJ1-5|-
CASSVERSAKPQHF
TGTGCCAGCAGCGTCGAGAGATCTGCGAAGCCCCAGCATTTT
>TRBV19|TRBD2|TRBJ2-3|-
CASGTWGGIGNTQYF
TGTGCCAGTGGTACGTGGGGAGGGATTGGAAATACGCAGTATTTT
>TRBV10-2|-|TRBJ2-3|few
CASSAGDLGGTDTQYF
TGCGCCAGCAGTGCGGGGGACCTAGGGGGCACAGATACGCAGTATTTT
>TRBV6-6|-|TRBJ1-5|-
CASSTDSYSNQPQHF
TGTGCCAGCAGTACGGACAGCTATAGCAATCAGCCCCAGCATTTT
>TRBV6-5|-|TRBJ1-1|-
CASSIGLAHTEAFF
TGTGCCAGCAGTATCGGTCTAGCGCACACTGAAGCTTTCTTT
>TRBV7-9|-|TRBJ1-2|few
CASSSQVLGYGYTF
TGTGCCAGCAGCTCTCAGGTCTTAGGATATGGCTACACCTTC
>TRBV11-3|-|TRBJ1-1|once
CASSLSGLNTEAFF
TGTGCCAGCAGCTTGTCCGGTTTGAACACTGAAGCTTTCTTT
>TRBV15|-|TRBJ2-1|-
CATSRLAGAEQFF
TGTGCCACCAGCAGGTTGGCGGGGGCTGAGCAGTTCTTC
>TRBV6-1|-|TRBJ2-7|few
CASRDSLTYEQYF
TGTGCCAGCAGGGACAGCCTCACCTACGAGCAGTACTTC
>TRBV6-6|-|TRBJ2-6|-
CASSYEGSGANVLTF
TGTGCCAGCAGTTACGAGGGGTCAGGGGCCAACGTCCTGACTTTC
>TRBV23-1|-|TRBJ2-1|-
CASTSNQGGNEQFF
TGCGCCAGCACTTCCAATCAGGGGGGTAATGAGCAGTTCTTC
>TRBV7-2|-|TRBJ2-7|once
CASSLGVRGPYEQYF
TGTGCCAGCAGCTTAGGGGTCAGGGGCCCCTACGAGCAGTACTTC
>TRBV5-4|TRBD2|TRBJ2-7|-
CASSILAGGRDEQYF
TGTGCCAGCAGCATACTAGCGGGGGGGCGGGACGAGCAGTACTTC
>TRBV30|-|TRBJ2-7|-
CAWRGRSLRHEQYF
TGTGCCTGGAGAGGACGTTCTCTCCGCCACGAGCAGTACTTC
>TRBV27|TRBD1|TRBJ1-5|-
CASSRTGESYSNQPQHF
TGTGCCAGCAGCAGAACAGGGGAAAGCTATAGCAATCAGCCCCAGCATTTT